The 22 T cell receptor beta chains presented below share a single source sample, sequenced in a study of molecular identifiers for immune sequencing clone quantification. Using its own MiXCR run on the PCR reads, TCRdb lists one record per CDR3 protein. The sample includes approximately 60,000 distinct CDR3 sequences, around 19% of them seen just once. Sequenced material: naive CD8+ T cells from blood, with Jurkat cell RNA spiked in. The sample's subset: FACS-sorted CD8+CD4-CCR7+CD45RA+ naive T cells. These receptors originate from a human donor in good health. Some libraries in this study had Jurkat cell RNA spiked in.

To note about this clonotype: This may be a read error, as it is one base from a much larger clone. The gene calls are TRBV10-3 and TRBJ2-7, with TRBD1 matching over 7 bases. Germline CDR1 ENHRY, CDR2 SYGVKD. The CDR3 is made up of 13 amino acids. The CDR3 DNA is TGTGCCATCAGCGGCCCCGACAGGGACGAGCCGTACTTC. Its translation: CAISGPDRDEPYF.

This clonotype came up many times. J is TRBJ2-2 and V is TRBV6-6, with 7 bases aligning to TRBD1. This CDR3 is built from 17 residues. Germline CDR1 reads MNHNY; CDR2 reads SVGAGI (reference sequence). With V trimmed by 3 bases and J by 3 bases, 10 bases remained unmatched. In DNA, the CDR3 is TGTGCCAGCAGTTATAAGATTCTGGGACAGTACACCGGGGAGCTGTTTTTT. Protein: CASSYKILGQYTGELFF.

In this sample, this clonotype turned up many times. The chain is built from TRBV30 and TRBJ2-3, with D maybe TRBD1 (5 bases). Trimming stripped 0 bases from V and 6 bases from J, with 10 bases between. The germline gives CDR1 GTSNPN, CDR2 SVGIG (reference sequence). The CDR3 is made up of 13 amino acids. CDR3 loop: CAWSVQPGDTQYF. The DNA for the CDR3 is TGTGCCTGGAGTGTACAGCCAGGGGATACGCAGTATTTT.

Many counts were recorded for this clonotype. The CDR3 nucleotides read TGTGCCAGCACCTCAGGGGTATTGCAGCGACTGTTTTTT. It codes for CASTSGVLQRLFF. This chain links TRBV7-9 with TRBJ1-4; the D gene is possibly TRBD1 (6 bases). The germline V gene encodes CDR1 SEHNR and CDR2 FQNEAQ (reference sequence). The CDR3 runs to 13 residues. Deletions cut 7 bases from V and 13 bases from J, with 19 bases between.

This clonotype was recorded at least ten times. The chain employs TRBV15 and TRBJ1-1; tentative D call: TRBD1 (5 bases). The CDR3 runs to 18 residues. The V gene lost 0 bases and the J gene lost 6 bases, with 23 bases spanning the gap. CDR1 is LNHNV, CDR2 YYDKDF, per germline (reference sequence). The CDR3 sequence is CATSREYEWDSSVAEAFF. The CDR3 DNA follows: TGTGCCACCAGCAGAGAGTACGAGTGGGACTCCTCGGTGGCTGAAGCTTTCTTT.

This clonotype has ten or more counts. The chain carries TRBV28 and TRBJ2-3, with D unclear. Germline lookup yields CDR1 MDHEN and CDR2 SYDVKM. The CDR3 runs to 13 residues. Here the CDR3 reads CAVVQLNSDTQYF. The CDR3 DNA follows: TGTGCGGTCGTGCAACTTAATTCAGATACGCAGTATTTT.

The gene calls are TRBV11-3 and TRBJ2-7, with D uncertain. Looked up from germline, CDR1 is SGHNT and CDR2 is YENEEA. Trimming took off 5 bases at V and 0 bases at J, with 8 bases between the two ends. The CDR3 is 13 amino acids. DNA for the CDR3: TGTGCCAGCAGCCCTACGCCCTCCTACGAGCAGTACTTC. Its protein product is CASSPTPSYEQYF.

The table lists this clonotype with many counts. This chain uses TRBV4-3 with TRBJ2-3, with TRBD1 as a possible D gene (6 bases). This CDR3 spans 15 amino acids. Germline-derived CDR1 and CDR2 are LGHNA and YSLEER. V dropped 0 bases and J dropped 2 bases, with 9 bases sitting between them. CDR3 DNA: TGCGCCAGCAGCCAAGATACAGGGATCACAGATACGCAGTATTTT. Amino acid sequence: CASSQDTGITDTQYF.

This chain joins TRBV12-3 or TRBV12-4 and TRBJ1-2; D is unresolved. The CDR3 has 10 amino acids. Trimming cost V 1 base and J 7 bases, with 1 base left between them. The CDR3: CASSLGGYTF. CDR3 nucleotide sequence: TGTGCCAGCAGTTTAGGTGGCTACACCTTC.

In its sample, this clonotype was seen many times. The genes are TRBV19 and TRBJ2-7, with 10 bases fitting TRBD1. The CDR3 has 14 residues. CDR1 and CDR2 from the germline V gene are LNHDA and SQIVND (reference sequence). The ends lost 7 bases at V and 1 base at J; junction bases unmatched: 4. As DNA, the CDR3 is TGTGCCAGTAAAGCGGGACAGGGGTCCTACGAGCAGTACTTC. Translated: CASKAGQGSYEQYF.

This clonotype was counted only a few times. This chain connects TRBV11-3 to TRBJ2-1; tentative D call: TRBD1 (5 bases). Deletions cut 7 bases from V and 2 bases from J, with 9 bases between. The CDR3 length is 13 residues. Germline CDR1 reads SGHNT; CDR2 reads YENEEA. In DNA, the CDR3 is TGTGCCAGCAAAGGGGTTGCCTACAATGAGCAGTTCTTC. Its translation: CASKGVAYNEQFF.

This clonotype was recorded a few times. The chain carries TRBV27 and TRBJ2-7; D is unclear. There are 14 residues in the CDR3. Germline CDR1 MNHEY, CDR2 SMNVEV (reference sequence). The germline V and J ends were trimmed by 0 bases and 2 bases, with 8 bases remaining between them. The CDR3 DNA is TGTGCCAGCAGTTTATCTGGGGTACCCTACGAGCAGTACTTC. It is translated as CASSLSGVPYEQYF.

V usage is TRBV12-3 or TRBV12-4 and J usage is TRBJ2-7; D unresolved. V lost 4 bases, J lost 1 base, and 2 bases lay in between. This CDR3 is 11 amino acids long. Written as DNA, the CDR3 is TGTGCCAGCAGTTGGTCCTACGAGCAGTACTTC. Translating gives CASSWSYEQYF.

This clonotype was detected many times. This chain links TRBV6-6 with TRBJ2-7; TRBD2 aligns across 7 bases. In germline, CDR1 is MNHNY, CDR2 SVGAGI (reference sequence). The CDR3 loop spans 13 amino acids. The ends lost 6 bases at V and 2 bases at J; junction bases unmatched: 4. The CDR3 nucleotides are TGTGCCAGCAGAGTCCGGGGGGCCTACGAGCAGTACTTC. Protein: CASRVRGAYEQYF.

A few counts support this clonotype. CDR3 sequence reads: CASSHGDRGDYNEQFF. In DNA form, the CDR3 reads TGTGCCAGCAGCCACGGGGACAGGGGGGACTACAATGAGCAGTTCTTC. The rearrangement uses TRBV7-2 and TRBJ2-1, with 11 bases fitting TRBD1. The CDR3 is 16 residues long. V lost 5 bases, J lost 3 bases, and 6 bases stayed unmatched. CDR1 is SGHTA, CDR2 FQGNSA, per germline.

Of note for this clonotype: A read error is possible here, since a much larger clone lies one base away. This chain uses TRBV5-1 with TRBJ1-1; D perhaps matches TRBD1 (5 bases). Germline V gives CDR1 SGHRS, CDR2 YFSETQ. The ends were cut back, 3 bases at V and 6 bases at J, with 9 bases in the middle. The CDR3 spans 12 residues. In DNA, the CDR3 is TGCGCCAGCAGCTCAGGCAGGGCTGAAGCTTTCTTT. Translating gives CASSSGRAEAFF.

Ten or more counts support this clonotype. The CDR3 bases are TGTGCCAGCAGCTTGGGGGCAGGGGGAAATATGAACACTGAAGCTTTCTTT. Translated, it gives CASSLGAGGNMNTEAFF. This chain joins TRBV5-6 and TRBJ1-1, with 7 bases fitting TRBD1. The CDR3 sequence is 17 residues long. Losses at the gene ends were 0 bases for V and 0 bases for J; bases not matched to a gene: 8. Germline values: CDR1 SGHDT, CDR2 YYEEEE.

This clonotype was seen at least ten times. This chain links TRBV28 with TRBJ2-1; D is possibly TRBD2 (6 bases). Trimming took off 3 bases at V and 7 bases at J, with 16 bases between the two ends. The CDR3 covers 15 residues. Germline CDR1 MDHEN, CDR2 SYDVKM. DNA of the CDR3: TGTGCCAGCAGTTTTTCGGGGGTCACAGGAAATGAGCAGTTCTTC. It is translated as CASSFSGVTGNEQFF. The variable domain in full, with the rest retrieved from reference TRBV28 and TRBJ2-1, is DVKVTQSSRYLVKRTGEKVFLECVQDMDHENMFWYRQDPGLGLRLIYFSYDVKMKEKGDIPEGYSVSREKKERFSLILESASTNQTSMYLCASSFSGVTGNEQFFGPGTRLTVL.

As for this clonotype: A read error is possible here, since a much larger clone lies one base away. CDR3 bases: TGTGCCAGCAGCCAAGTTCTATCGGAAGAGGAAGATACGCAGTATTTT. Translation gives CASSQVLSEEEDTQYF. The chain recombines TRBV4-2 with TRBJ2-3; D remains ambiguous. Germline V lookup: CDR1 LGHNA, CDR2 YNFKEQ. V gave up 1 base and J gave up 5 bases, with 16 bases separating them. This CDR3 is 16 amino acids long.

This clonotype was detected many times. The chain joins TRBV7-8 to TRBJ2-3; 9 bases are shared with TRBD2. The germline V gene encodes CDR1 SGHVS and CDR2 FQNEAQ. This CDR3 spans 20 amino acids. The V gene end was trimmed by 4 bases and the J gene end by 4 bases; junction bases not matched to a gene: 21. The CDR3 loop is CASSWGMGGGRVMGADTQYF. CDR3 bases: TGTGCCAGCAGCTGGGGAATGGGGGGCGGGAGGGTAATGGGCGCAGATACGCAGTATTTT.

This clonotype was observed many times. The rearrangement links TRBV7-9 to TRBJ2-3; 10 nucleotides line up with TRBD2. This CDR3 has 19 residues. Unmatched junction bases numbered 23, after V lost 5 bases and J lost 9 bases. CDR1 and CDR2 from the germline V gene are SEHNR and FQNEAQ (reference sequence). CDR3 coding DNA: TGTGCCAGCAGCCCTAACGGGACTAGCGATCGACACACACAGAGGACGCAGTATTTT. It encodes CASSPNGTSDRHTQRTQYF.

There are many counts of this clonotype. V gene TRBV7-8 combines with J gene TRBJ2-7; 12 positions match TRBD2. The junction had 3 bases not matched to a gene; V was cut back by 5 bases and J by 4 bases. Germline CDR1 reads SGHVS; CDR2 reads FQNEAQ. The CDR3 covers 14 residues. This CDR3 is CASSPGLAGYEQYF. The CDR3 coding sequence is TGTGCCAGCAGCCCAGGACTAGCGGGGTACGAGCAGTACTTC. The full variable domain, with the rest looked up from reference TRBV7-8 and TRBJ2-7, is GAGVSQSPRYKVAKRGQDVALRCDPISGHVSLFWYQQALGQGPEFLTYFQNEAQLDKSGLPSDRFFAERPEGSVSTLKIQRTQQEDSAVYLCASSPGLAGYEQYFGPGTRLTVT.